The clone carrying this TCR beta chain occurred once. The data belong to a study of blood T cell repertoires in COVID-19. The assay was immunoSEQ multiplex PCR, and TCRdb's table has in-frame clones only and misses some. The sample yields under 150,000 clones, more than 80% seen once. Deletions cut 10 bases from V and 6 bases from J, with 18 bases between. This CDR3 has 13 amino acids. Germline V gene sequence: CDR1 LNHDA, CDR2 SQIVND (reference sequence). J is TRBJ1-1 and V is TRBV19, with D tentatively TRBD1 (6 bases). The material sequenced was peripheral blood. This TCR derives from a human donor in a cohort sampled during active COVID-19. The CDR3 sequence is CATPGAGGAEAFF. CDR3 nucleotides: TGTGCCACCCCAGGGGCTGGTGGAGCTGAAGCTTTCTTT.